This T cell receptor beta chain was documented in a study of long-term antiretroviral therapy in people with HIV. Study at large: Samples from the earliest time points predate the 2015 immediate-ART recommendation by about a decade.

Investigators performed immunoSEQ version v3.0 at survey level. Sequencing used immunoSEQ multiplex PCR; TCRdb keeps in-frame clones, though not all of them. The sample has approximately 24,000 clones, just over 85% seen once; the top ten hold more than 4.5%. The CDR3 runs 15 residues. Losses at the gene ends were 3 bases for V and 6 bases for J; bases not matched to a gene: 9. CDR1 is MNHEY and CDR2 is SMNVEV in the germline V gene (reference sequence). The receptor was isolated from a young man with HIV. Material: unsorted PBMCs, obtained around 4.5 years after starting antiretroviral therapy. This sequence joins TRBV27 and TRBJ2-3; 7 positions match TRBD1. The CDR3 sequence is CASSLRPARGDTQYF. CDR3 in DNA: TGTGCCAGCAGTTTGAGGCCAGCCAGGGGGGATACGCAGTATTTT.